Below are 27 T cell receptor beta chains sequenced from a single sample in a study of T-cell memory formation after mild COVID-19 (dated by TCRdb to the early 2020s). The method was 5' RACE. The sample was run on an Illumina NovaSeq 6000. TCRdb handled the public reads itself, with Q25 trimming in fastp and clone calling in MiXCR, and kept productive beta chains. Rows with one shared CDR3 protein collapse into an entry with the most common genes and DNA. This sample has a few hundred thousand distinct CDR3 sequences in its table, and roughly 25% of those were observed once. The ten largest clones take up approximately 12% of the sample. Sequences were obtained from PBMCs or a T cell subset sorted from them (not recorded which). These TCRs come from an adult woman who had mild COVID-19 (a few samples of this study predate the infection). The sample titles of this study are shuffled in the database, so cell type and time point are left out; the donor was told from shared clones.

The J gene is TRBJ2-1, the V gene TRBV20-1; D may be TRBD2 (5 bases). The V end was cut by 5 bases, the J end by 7 bases, with 15 bases between. The CDR3 extends over 13 amino acids. Germline CDR1 is DFQATT and CDR2 is SNEGSKA (reference sequence). CDR3 in DNA: TGCAGTGCTTCCCCGGTGGGCGGGAATGAGCAGTTCTTC. The encoded protein is CSASPVGGNEQFF.

This clonotype was counted only a few times. The rearrangement links TRBV6-5 to TRBJ2-1, with a tentative D call TRBD1 (6 bases). The ends were cut back, 5 bases at V and 4 bases at J, with 15 bases in the middle. The germline V gene has CDR1 MNHEY and CDR2 SVGAGI. The CDR3 is made up of 15 amino acids. Here the CDR3 reads CASSKKSTGYNEQFF. Written as DNA, the CDR3 is TGTGCCAGCAGTAAAAAATCGACAGGATACAATGAGCAGTTCTTC.

This clonotype was detected a few times. The chain carries TRBV5-1 and TRBJ2-1; 10 bases fit TRBD2. The CDR3 length is 15 residues. The V gene's germline CDR1 is SGHRS and CDR2 YFSETQ. Losses at the gene ends were 2 bases for V and 4 bases for J; bases not matched to a gene: 3. This CDR3 is CASSFTSGNYNEQFF. In DNA form, the CDR3 reads TGCGCCAGCAGCTTCACTAGCGGGAATTACAATGAGCAGTTCTTC.

This clonotype has just a few counts. The V call is TRBV20-1, the J call TRBJ2-1, with a weak D call TRBD2 (5 bases). Germline V gene data show CDR1 as DFQATT and CDR2 as SNEGSKA (reference sequence). Trimming left V 6 bases short and J 4 bases short, with 13 bases between. The CDR3 is 13 amino acids. CDR3 residues: CSAWERTYNEQFF. Written as DNA, the CDR3 is TGCAGTGCCTGGGAGCGGACGTACAATGAGCAGTTCTTC.

The chain joins TRBV29-1 to TRBJ2-7, with 7 positions matching TRBD1. Germline V gene sequence: CDR1 SQVTM, CDR2 ANQGSEA. J was trimmed by 1 base and V by 3 bases; bases with no gene match: 3. The CDR3 contains 13 residues. This CDR3 reads CSVEEDRSYEQYF. The CDR3 DNA is TGCAGCGTTGAGGAGGACAGGTCCTACGAGCAGTACTTC.

This clonotype was observed a few times. The chain couples TRBV19 to TRBJ1-1; D gene ambiguous. The V gene lost 4 bases and the J gene lost 0 bases, with 12 bases spanning the gap. CDR1 and CDR2 (germline): LNHDA, SQIVND (reference sequence). There are 15 residues in the CDR3. The CDR3 spells CASSTWTEMNTEAFF. CDR3 nucleotides: TGTGCCAGTAGTACCTGGACCGAGATGAACACTGAAGCTTTCTTT.

This chain links TRBV5-1 with TRBJ2-5; D is possibly TRBD1 (5 bases). The germline V gene encodes CDR1 SGHRS and CDR2 YFSETQ. CDR3 length: 14 amino acids. Trimming took off 6 bases at V and 1 base at J, with 13 bases between the two ends. CDR3 DNA sequence: TGCGCCAGCACTTGGGGCAAAGTCCAAGAGACCCAGTACTTC. Amino acid sequence: CASTWGKVQETQYF.

This clonotype has just a few counts. This chain connects TRBV2 to TRBJ2-1; unclear D gene. The germline V gene has CDR1 SNHLY and CDR2 FYNNEI. Trimming took 2 bases from V and 2 from J, leaving 7 bases between them. The CDR3 spans 14 residues. The CDR3 nucleotides read TGTGCCAGCAGTGAAATCGATCCCTACAATGAGCAGTTCTTC. Protein product: CASSEIDPYNEQFF. Full variable domain (missing parts from reference TRBV2 and TRBJ2-1): EPEVTQTPSHQVTQMGQEVILRCVPISNHLYFYWYRQILGQKVEFLVSFYNNEISEKSEIFDDQFSVERPDGSNFTLKIRSTKLEDSAMYFCASSEIDPYNEQFFGPGTRLTVL.

The V gene is TRBV5-1, the J gene TRBJ1-2, with D possibly being TRBD1 (6 bases). The germline V gene has CDR1 SGHRS and CDR2 YFSETQ. The CDR3 loop spans 19 amino acids. Trimming pared 0 bases from V and 0 bases from J, leaving 21 bases between. The CDR3 DNA sequence: TGCGCCAGCAGCTTGGGAAGCGTGGACAGACCCAGAGCTAACTATGGCTACACCTTC. This sequence encodes CASSLGSVDRPRANYGYTF.

The sample holds a few counts of this clonotype. J is TRBJ2-5 and V is TRBV4-2; D ambiguous. V gave up 4 bases and J gave up 7 bases, with 16 bases separating them. This CDR3 spans 14 amino acids. Germline CDR1 LGHNA, CDR2 YNFKEQ. CDR3 residues: CASSPDPTPGTQYF. The CDR3 DNA follows: TGTGCCAGCAGCCCTGACCCGACCCCAGGGACCCAGTACTTC.

This chain links TRBV27 with TRBJ2-7, with TRBD1 matching 7 bases. V shed 5 bases and J 3 bases; nucleotides not matched to a gene: 10. The CDR3 has 15 residues. Germline V gene lookup returns CDR1 MNHEY and CDR2 SMNVEV (reference sequence). The CDR3 loop reads CASSPLDRASYEQYF. The CDR3 nucleotides are TGTGCCAGCAGTCCTCTTGACAGGGCAAGCTACGAGCAGTACTTC.

The V gene is TRBV20-1, the J gene TRBJ2-7; 9 positions agree with TRBD2. Trimming at V came to 5 bases and at J to 0 bases, leaving 8 bases not matched to a gene. The germline V gene has CDR1 DFQATT and CDR2 SNEGSKA (reference sequence). The CDR3 has 15 amino acids. The CDR3 sequence: CSASGGGASSYEQYF. CDR3 sequence (DNA): TGCAGTGCTTCAGGCGGGGGGGCGAGCTCCTACGAGCAGTACTTC.

This clonotype was observed a few times. The rearrangement uses TRBV5-5 and TRBJ2-3, with D tentatively TRBD2 (7 bases). The CDR3 contains 15 residues. CDR1 is SGHKS and CDR2 is YYEKEE in the germline V gene (reference sequence). V was cut by 4 bases and J by 5 bases, with 17 bases left in between. CDR3 coding DNA: TGTGCCAGCAGCCCGGGGGAGGGGGTAGGAGATACGCAGTATTTT. Translation: CASSPGEGVGDTQYF. Full variable domain (remainder filled in from reference TRBV5-5 and TRBJ2-3): DAGVTQSPTHLIKTRGQQVTLRCSPISGHKSVSWYQQVLGQGPQFIFQYYEKEERGRGNFPDRFSARQFPNYSSELNVNALLLGDSALYLCASSPGEGVGDTQYFGPGTRLTVL.

The chain links TRBV28 to TRBJ1-5; D is perhaps TRBD1 (5 bases). Between the trimmed V and J ends, which lost 5 bases and 4 bases, there was a span of 6 bases. CDR3 length: 12 residues. Germline loops: CDR1 MDHEN, CDR2 SYDVKM. The CDR3: CASSGGNQPQHF. CDR3 nucleotide sequence: TGTGCCAGCAGTGGGGGGAATCAGCCCCAGCATTTT.

In its sample, this clonotype was seen a few times. The CDR3 here is CSVYSGRYTGELFF. The CDR3 DNA is TGCAGCGTCTATAGCGGGAGGTACACCGGGGAGCTGTTTTTT. The chain uses TRBV29-1 and TRBJ2-2, with 10 positions matching TRBD2. The V segment lost 6 bases and the J segment 3 bases; nucleotides outside the gene matches: 4. From germline, CDR1 is SQVTM and CDR2 ANQGSEA. The CDR3 is 14 amino acids.

The gene calls are TRBV5-1 and TRBJ2-1; D is uncertain. Trimming removed 7 bases from V and 8 bases from J, with 10 bases in between. CDR3 length: 11 amino acids. Germline V gene lookup returns CDR1 SGHRS and CDR2 YFSETQ. DNA for the CDR3: TGCGCCAGCGCTCGGACGGATGAGCAGTTCTTC. It codes for CASARTDEQFF.

The rearrangement joins TRBV7-9 to TRBJ2-5, with TRBD2 identical over 11 bases. Trimming at V came to 4 bases and at J to 5 bases, leaving 12 bases not matched to a gene. The CDR3 loop spans 17 amino acids. The germline gives CDR1 SEHNR, CDR2 FQNEAQ (reference sequence). The CDR3: CASSSPRSLAGEETQYF. The CDR3 DNA sequence: TGTGCCAGCAGCTCCCCACGTTCACTAGCGGGGGAGGAGACCCAGTACTTC.

The chain recombines TRBV4-2 with TRBJ2-1; D perhaps matches TRBD2 (6 bases). Germline CDR1 is LGHNA and CDR2 is YNFKEQ. The CDR3 is 18 residues long. V dropped 1 base and J dropped 6 bases, with 22 bases sitting between them. The CDR3 nucleotides read TGTGCCAGCAGCCAAGCTTTGAGAGAGCGGGCCCCCGCCAATGAGCAGTTCTTC. Its translation: CASSQALRERAPANEQFF.

This chain joins TRBV30 and TRBJ2-2; the D is unclear. Germline values: CDR1 GTSNPN, CDR2 SVGIG (reference sequence). The V gene lost 3 bases and the J gene lost 7 bases, with 12 bases spanning the gap. This CDR3 is built from 13 residues. CDR3 loop: CAWRWTRSGELFF. The CDR3 bases are TGTGCCTGGAGATGGACCCGGAGCGGGGAGCTGTTTTTT.

V is TRBV5-6 and J is TRBJ2-2; 7 bases are shared with TRBD2. The germline V gene has CDR1 SGHDT and CDR2 YYEEEE. This CDR3 contains 15 residues. Trimming cost V 4 bases and J 4 bases; bases outside gene matches: 7. The CDR3 protein is CASSPDPGGTGELFF. The CDR3 region has the DNA TGTGCCAGCAGCCCGGATCCGGGAGGCACCGGGGAGCTGTTTTTT.

This chain uses TRBV6-2 or TRBV6-3 with TRBJ2-3; 11 bases agree with TRBD1. Germline lookup yields CDR1 MNHEY and CDR2 SVGEGT. CDR3 length: 20 amino acids. With 6 bases clipped from V and 5 bases from J, the junction kept 22 bases outside the gene matches. CDR3 DNA sequence: TGTGCCAGCAGCTTCCGCGGTCCGGGACAGGGGGTCACAGGACGAGATACGCAGTATTTT. Protein product: CASSFRGPGQGVTGRDTQYF.

This sequence joins TRBV19 and TRBJ1-2; D call uncertain. CDR1 is LNHDA, CDR2 SQIVND, per germline (reference sequence). CDR3 size: 14 residues. V lost 2 bases and J lost 0, with 7 bases in between. In DNA form, the CDR3 reads TGTGCCAGTAGTATAACGGCAGCTAACTATGGCTACACCTTC. Amino acids: CASSITAANYGYTF.

This clonotype was recorded a few times. The chain has TRBV11-2 and TRBJ2-6; the D call may be TRBD1 or TRBD2 (5 bases each). Trimming removed 4 bases from V and 0 bases from J, with 10 bases in between. The CDR3 has 16 residues. Germline V gene lookup returns CDR1 SGHAT and CDR2 FQNNGV. CDR3 protein: CASSSGRVSGANVLTF. DNA for the CDR3: TGTGCCAGCAGCTCGGGACGTGTCTCTGGGGCCAACGTCCTGACTTTC.

The chain couples TRBV5-5 to TRBJ2-1; tentatively, D is TRBD1 (5 bases). The CDR3 runs 16 residues. Germline CDR1 is SGHKS and CDR2 is YYEKEE (reference sequence). V lost 4 bases and J lost 0, with 14 bases in between. The CDR3 DNA is TGTGCCAGCAGCCGGGTGCAGGGCAGCTCCTACAATGAGCAGTTCTTC. It translates to CASSRVQGSSYNEQFF.

This clonotype was seen ten or more times. The chain joins TRBV7-9 to TRBJ2-5, with unresolved D. CDR3 length equals 12 residues. The V gene lost 0 bases and the J gene lost 5 bases, with 4 bases spanning the gap. CDR1 is SEHNR and CDR2 is FQNEAQ in the germline V gene (reference sequence). The CDR3 reads CASSLALETQYF. The CDR3 coding sequence is TGTGCCAGCAGCTTAGCGTTGGAGACCCAGTACTTC.

The chain combines TRBV12-3 or TRBV12-4 with TRBJ1-3; 9 bases map to TRBD1. The CDR3 sequence is 16 residues long. V lost 6 bases and J lost 4; bases outside the gene matches: 10. For the CDR3, the DNA is TGTGCCAGCAGACTCCTACAGGGGGCCGGGGGAAACACCATATATTTT. This translates into CASRLLQGAGGNTIYF.

The CDR3 DNA reads as TGTGCCAGCAGTTTAGGACACAAGTCCTACGAGCAGTACTTC. Its translation is CASSLGHKSYEQYF. This rearrangement joins TRBV27 to TRBJ2-7, with D tentatively TRBD1 (5 bases). This CDR3 contains 14 residues. Trimming left V 2 bases short and J 1 base short, with 9 bases between. Germline lookup yields CDR1 MNHEY and CDR2 SMNVEV (reference sequence).